A single sample is the source of the 17 T cell receptor beta chains below, sequenced in a study of shared clonotypes between healthy human individuals. The naive CD8 fraction comprised CD45RO-negative cells positively selected for CCR7 and excluded terminally differentiated effector memory CD45RA+ cells. Measured with immunoSEQ multiplex PCR; TCRdb has only the in-frame clones, and not every one. The table shows about 580,000 clones, with roughly 98% occurring only once. The sample taken for sequencing was naive CD8+ T cells sorted from blood. The source is a man aged 30 to 39 in good health.

The chain carries TRBV6-6 and TRBJ2-7; weak D call: TRBD1 (6 bases). Per the germline V gene, CDR1 is MNHNY and CDR2 is SVGAGI (reference sequence). V was clipped by 4 bases and J by 3 bases, with 13 bases between them. The CDR3 consists of 14 residues. DNA of the CDR3: TGTGCCAGCAGTTTGCGGACAGAGAACTACGAGCAGTACTTC. It translates to CASSLRTENYEQYF.

The V call is TRBV6-1, the J call TRBJ1-5; 7 bases are shared with TRBD1. The CDR3 has 14 amino acids. The germline CDR1 and CDR2 sequences are MNHNS and SASEGT. The V gene end was trimmed by 3 bases and the J gene end by 4 bases; junction bases not matched to a gene: 3. CDR3 DNA: TGTGCCAGCAGTGAGAGACAGGGTAATCAGCCCCAGCATTTT. It codes for CASSERQGNQPQHF.

This clone appeared once. The chain combines TRBV30 with TRBJ2-5; D remains unclear. Per the germline V gene, CDR1 is GTSNPN and CDR2 is SVGIG (reference sequence). The CDR3 has 14 residues. V lost 0 bases and J lost 2, with 10 bases in between. CDR3 sequence: CAWSVARSQETQYF. The CDR3 DNA sequence: TGTGCCTGGAGTGTGGCTCGGTCACAAGAGACCCAGTACTTC.

The V call is TRBV5-4, the J call TRBJ2-7, with D possibly matching TRBD1 (6 bases). CDR3 length equals 13 residues. Per the germline V gene, CDR1 is SGHNT and CDR2 is YYREEE (reference sequence). Trimming removed 3 bases at V and 5 bases at J, with 12 bases between. The CDR3 loop reads CASSSTGSHEQYF. Written as DNA, the CDR3 is TGTGCCAGCAGCTCCACAGGGTCCCACGAGCAGTACTTC.

The rearrangement joins TRBV7-6 to TRBJ2-5; D possibly matches TRBD1 or TRBD2 (5 bases each). The CDR3 length is 16 residues. Germline V gene sequence: CDR1 SGHVS, CDR2 FNYEAQ. The ends were cut back, 8 bases at V and 1 base at J, with 20 bases in the middle. The CDR3 region is CASQTSRDGTQETQYF. The CDR3 coding sequence is TGTGCCAGCCAAACCTCCCGGGACGGAACCCAAGAGACCCAGTACTTC.

The chain joins TRBV29-1 to TRBJ2-2; D gene unclear. CDR3 length: 12 amino acids. Trimming left V 1 base short and J 6 bases short, with 6 bases between. Germline CDR1 is SQVTM and CDR2 is ANQGSEA. The CDR3: CSVEADAGELFF. The CDR3 bases are TGCAGCGTTGAAGCGGACGCCGGGGAGCTGTTTTTT.

The chain uses TRBV6-1 and TRBJ1-5; D not certain. Trimming left V 3 bases short and J 3 bases short, with 15 bases between. The germline V gene encodes CDR1 MNHNS and CDR2 SASEGT. This CDR3 contains 16 residues. This chain's CDR3 is CASSDEGVRFNQPQHF. In DNA form, the CDR3 reads TGTGCCAGCAGTGATGAAGGTGTGAGGTTCAATCAGCCCCAGCATTTT.

This chain joins TRBV29-1 and TRBJ2-2; weak D call: TRBD1 (5 bases). The CDR3 totals 15 residues. V lost 4 bases to trimming and J lost 0 bases, with 12 bases between them. The germline V gene encodes CDR1 SQVTM and CDR2 ANQGSEA. The CDR3 region has the DNA TGCAGCGTTGGGCTCCAGGGATCGAACACCGGGGAGCTGTTTTTT. Its protein product is CSVGLQGSNTGELFF.

The CDR3 spells CASSSRLAVSTDTQYF. Written as DNA, the CDR3 is TGTGCCAGCAGTTCAAGACTAGCGGTTAGCACAGATACGCAGTATTTT. The chain recombines TRBV27 with TRBJ2-3; 9 nucleotides agree with TRBD2. This CDR3 is 16 amino acids long. The J segment lost 0 bases and the V segment lost 4 bases, leaving 5 bases of the junction unmatched. Germline V gene data show CDR1 as MNHEY and CDR2 as SMNVEV (reference sequence).

J is TRBJ2-1 and V is TRBV9; 8 nucleotides match TRBD2. This CDR3 region has 15 residues. The V gene's germline CDR1 is SGDLS and CDR2 YYNGEE. The V gene end was trimmed by 3 bases and the J gene end by 8 bases; junction bases not matched to a gene: 10. The CDR3 nucleotides read TGTGCCAGCAGCGGCCACACAGGTAGCGGGGATGAGCAGTTCTTC. This codes for CASSGHTGSGDEQFF.

This chain connects TRBV4-1 to TRBJ2-7; D is perhaps TRBD1 (5 bases). CDR3 length: 13 amino acids. Germline V gene sequence: CDR1 MGHRA, CDR2 YSYEKL. V was clipped by 3 bases and J by 5 bases, with 11 bases between them. The DNA for the CDR3 is TGCGCCAGCAGCCATGCCCCCAGGGACGAGCAGTACTTC. Its translation is CASSHAPRDEQYF.

The rearrangement joins TRBV11-1 to TRBJ2-5, with D tentatively TRBD1 or TRBD2 (5 bases each). The germline V and J ends were trimmed by 5 bases and 6 bases, with 22 bases remaining between them. Germline V CDR1 and CDR2: SGHAT, FQDESV (reference sequence). This CDR3 is built from 16 residues. This CDR3 is CASSPKGTPRKQTQYF. CDR3 bases: TGTGCCAGCAGCCCCAAGGGGACCCCCCGGAAGCAGACCCAGTACTTC.

This chain joins TRBV4-1 and TRBJ2-2; TRBD2 aligns across 7 bases. With V trimmed by 4 bases and J by 4 bases, 3 bases remained unmatched. The CDR3 is 14 amino acids. CDR1 MGHRA and CDR2 YSYEKL come from the germline V gene. The CDR3 coding sequence is TGCGCCAGCAGCCTATGGACTAGCACCGGGGAGCTGTTTTTT. It translates to CASSLWTSTGELFF.

The chain uses TRBV7-9 and TRBJ2-1; 8 bases agree with TRBD2. Germline V gene data show CDR1 as SEHNR and CDR2 as FQNEAQ (reference sequence). The CDR3 contains 14 residues. V trimming: 5 bases; J trimming: 6 bases; junction bases outside the gene matches: 6. DNA of the CDR3: TGTGCCAGCAGCATTCTAGCGGGCGTCAATGAGCAGTTCTTC. Protein: CASSILAGVNEQFF.

The chain joins TRBV19 to TRBJ2-5; D may be TRBD1 or TRBD2 (5 bases each). Germline-derived CDR1 and CDR2 are LNHDA and SQIVND (reference sequence). The CDR3 covers 15 residues. V lost 7 bases, J lost 1 base, and 16 bases lay in between. The CDR3 DNA follows: TGTGCCAGTAACACCGGGACCACCCTCCAAGAGACCCAGTACTTC. Its protein product is CASNTGTTLQETQYF.

This clone was seen only once. The V call is TRBV13, the J call TRBJ2-1; TRBD2 agrees at 9 bases. CDR3 length: 15 residues. Germline V gene sequence: CDR1 PRHDT, CDR2 FYEKMQ (reference sequence). The V segment lost 5 bases and the J segment 8 bases; nucleotides outside the gene matches: 10. The CDR3 sequence: CASSIRGGRVHEQFF. The CDR3 bases are TGTGCCAGCAGCATTAGAGGCGGGAGGGTTCATGAGCAGTTCTTC.

The CDR3 here is CARTGPDHQPQHF. CDR3 nucleotides: TGTGCCAGGACAGGCCCGGACCATCAGCCCCAGCATTTT. This chain uses TRBV25-1 with TRBJ1-5; tentatively, D is TRBD1 (6 bases). The CDR3 spans 13 residues. Per the germline V gene, CDR1 is MGHDK and CDR2 is SYGVNS. Trimming removed 9 bases from V and 5 bases from J, with 14 bases in between.